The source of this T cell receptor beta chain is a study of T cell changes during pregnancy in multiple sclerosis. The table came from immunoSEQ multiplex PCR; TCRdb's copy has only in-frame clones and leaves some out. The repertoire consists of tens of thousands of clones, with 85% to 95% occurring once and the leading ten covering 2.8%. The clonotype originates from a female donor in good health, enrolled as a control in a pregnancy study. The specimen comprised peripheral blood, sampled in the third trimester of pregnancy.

CDR3 sequence: CASSRQGGNTEAFF. The CDR3 DNA is TGTGCCAGTAGTAGACAGGGTGGGAACACTGAAGCTTTCTTT. The chain carries TRBV19 and TRBJ1-1, with 7 positions matching TRBD1. The CDR3 extends over 14 amino acids. Germline V gene lookup returns CDR1 LNHDA and CDR2 SQIVND (reference sequence). V shed 4 bases and J 1 base; nucleotides not matched to a gene: 3. Based on the CDR3 plus reference TRBV19 and TRBJ1-1, the full variable domain is DGGITQSPKYLFRKEGQNVTLSCEQNLNHDAMYWYRQDPGQGLRLIYYSQIVNDFQKGDIAEGYSVSREKKESFPLTVTSAQKNPTAFYLCASSRQGGNTEAFFGQGTRLTVV.